One sample yielded the 21 T cell receptor beta chains listed below, sequenced in a study of cytomegalovirus exposure and HLA in healthy donors. Primers: 60 Vbeta forward and 13 Jbeta reverse. Using immunoSEQ multiplex PCR, the repertoire was profiled, and TCRdb retains in-frame clones only, with some absent. This sample's table reports 150,000 to 250,000 clones. Input material: PBMCs. All receptors derive from a boy between 10 and 17 years old in good health and CMV-seronegative.

V is TRBV7-9 and J is TRBJ2-2, with no clear D. The V gene's germline CDR1 is SEHNR and CDR2 FQNEAQ (reference sequence). This CDR3 region has 16 residues. Trimming removed 5 bases at V and 0 bases at J, with 13 bases between. DNA of the CDR3: TGTGCCAGCAGCCCGCATGGGCCCGCGAACACCGGGGAGCTGTTTTTT. It specifies CASSPHGPANTGELFF.

The J gene is TRBJ2-3, the V gene TRBV7-9; D may be TRBD2 (5 bases). The CDR3 totals 14 residues. V lost 4 bases, J lost 4 bases, and 12 bases lay in between. Per germline, CDR1 SEHNR and CDR2 FQNEAQ (reference sequence). The CDR3 spells CASSSNSVPDTQYF. CDR3 in DNA: TGTGCCAGCAGCTCAAATAGCGTCCCAGATACGCAGTATTTT.

The genes are TRBV18 and TRBJ1-1, with D unresolved. CDR1 and CDR2 (germline): KGHSH, LQKENI. The CDR3 loop spans 14 amino acids. The V end lost 1 base, the J end lost 1 base, and 7 bases lay between the germline ends. The CDR3 reads CASSPLDQNTEAFF. The CDR3, as DNA: TGTGCCAGCTCACCACTAGATCAGAACACTGAAGCTTTCTTT.

V usage is TRBV5-1 and J usage is TRBJ1-5; weak D call: TRBD1 (5 bases). V was cut by 0 bases and J by 5 bases, with 6 bases left in between. The germline CDR1 and CDR2 sequences are SGHRS and YFSETQ. This CDR3 contains 13 residues. CDR3 region: CASSLGGDQPQHF. CDR3 coding DNA: TGCGCCAGCAGCTTGGGGGGGGATCAGCCCCAGCATTTT.

This chain joins TRBV5-1 and TRBJ2-3; the D gene is possibly TRBD2 (6 bases). V lost 0 bases, J lost 10 bases, and 21 bases lay in between. Germline-derived CDR1 and CDR2 are SGHRS and YFSETQ. The length of the CDR3 is 16 residues. The CDR3 sequence is CASSLEFGGVATSQYF. DNA for the CDR3: TGCGCCAGCAGCTTGGAGTTTGGCGGGGTTGCCACTTCGCAGTATTTT.

This chain links TRBV6-6 with TRBJ1-3, with unresolved D. The CDR3 runs to 15 residues. CDR1 is MNHNY and CDR2 is SVGAGI in the germline V gene (reference sequence). The ends were cut back, 6 bases at V and 1 base at J, with 13 bases in the middle. CDR3 amino acids: CASSLGRVSGNTIYF. As DNA, the CDR3 is TGTGCCAGCAGCCTAGGGAGGGTTTCTGGAAACACCATATATTTT.

The chain has TRBV29-1 and TRBJ2-2, with a weak D call TRBD2 (6 bases). Per germline, CDR1 SQVTM and CDR2 ANQGSEA. CDR3 length equals 13 residues. Trimming shortened V by 7 bases and J by 1 base, and 10 bases separated the two germline ends. The DNA for the CDR3 is TGCAGCGCCTGGGGAGGGAACACCGGGGAGCTGTTTTTT. This sequence encodes CSAWGGNTGELFF.

The V and J genes are TRBV7-3 and TRBJ2-2; D may be TRBD1 (8 bases). This CDR3 has 16 amino acids. CDR1 is SGHTA and CDR2 is FQGTGA in the germline V gene. V was trimmed by 6 bases and J by 0 bases, leaving 14 bases between them. The CDR3 reads CASSDTGGANTGELFF. The CDR3 DNA reads as TGTGCCAGCAGTGACACAGGGGGGGCGAACACCGGGGAGCTGTTTTTT.

V gene TRBV18 combines with J gene TRBJ2-7, with TRBD1 identical over 11 bases. V trimming: 6 bases; J trimming: 3 bases; junction bases outside the gene matches: 13. The germline gives CDR1 KGHSH, CDR2 LQKENI. The CDR3 spans 17 residues. CDR3 in DNA: TGTGCCAGCTCGCGCGGACAGGGGGCTGGTCTTTTCTACGAGCAGTACTTC. This codes for CASSRGQGAGLFYEQYF.

The J gene is TRBJ2-1, the V gene TRBV13; 10 nucleotides line up with TRBD2. This CDR3 spans 13 amino acids. With V trimmed by 9 bases and J by 5 bases, 4 bases remained unmatched. Per the germline V gene, CDR1 is PRHDT and CDR2 is FYEKMQ (reference sequence). CDR3 amino acids: CASGAGGDNEQFF. The CDR3 DNA is TGTGCCAGTGGAGCGGGGGGGGACAATGAGCAGTTCTTC.

This chain links TRBV7-2 with TRBJ1-6; 7 nucleotides agree with TRBD1. With 1 base clipped from V and 8 bases from J, the junction kept 8 bases outside the gene matches. The CDR3 sequence is 16 residues long. The germline CDR1 and CDR2 sequences are SGHTA and FQGNSA. CDR3 coding DNA: TGTGCCAGCAGCTTAGGAGGCTTCAGGGGGGATTCACCCCTCCACTTT. It specifies CASSLGGFRGDSPLHF. Full variable domain (outside the CDR3, taken from reference TRBV7-2 and TRBJ1-6): GAGVSQSPSNKVTEKGKDVELRCDPISGHTALYWYRQSLGQGLEFLIYFQGNSAPDKSGLPSDRFSAERTGGSVSTLTIQRTQQEDSAVYLCASSLGGFRGDSPLHFGNGTRLTVT.

This chain joins TRBV14 and TRBJ2-6, with a possible D match to TRBD2 (6 bases). Germline V gene lookup returns CDR1 SGHDN and CDR2 FVKESK. Deletions cut 3 bases from V and 2 bases from J, with 23 bases between. This CDR3 has 20 residues. CDR3 sequence reads: CASSQSLYQGGSAGANVLTF. In DNA form, the CDR3 reads TGTGCCAGCAGCCAGTCCCTATACCAGGGAGGCAGTGCTGGGGCCAACGTCCTGACTTTC.

The V gene is TRBV14, the J gene TRBJ2-7, with D tentatively TRBD1 (6 bases). This CDR3 spans 15 amino acids. Trimming took off 0 bases at V and 6 bases at J, with 15 bases between the two ends. The germline V gene has CDR1 SGHDN and CDR2 FVKESK. The CDR3 sequence: CASSQEGKGDPEQYF. CDR3 nucleotides: TGTGCCAGCAGCCAAGAGGGGAAGGGGGACCCCGAGCAGTACTTC.

The V gene is TRBV9, the J gene TRBJ2-7; TRBD1 agrees at 8 bases. CDR1 SGDLS and CDR2 YYNGEE come from the germline V gene. The V segment lost 4 bases and the J segment 6 bases; nucleotides outside the gene matches: 6. The CDR3 has 13 amino acids. CDR3: CASSPGTGGEQYF. CDR3 nucleotides: TGTGCCAGCAGCCCAGGGACAGGCGGCGAGCAGTACTTC. Using reference TRBV9 and TRBJ2-7 for the parts outside the CDR3, the full variable domain is DSGVTQTPKHLITATGQRVTLRCSPRSGDLSVYWYQQSLDQGLQFLIQYYNGEERAKGNILERFSAQQFPDLHSELNLSSLELGDSALYFCASSPGTGGEQYFGPGTRLTVT.

This chain links TRBV9 with TRBJ1-6; TRBD1 aligns across 8 bases. The CDR3 covers 13 residues. Trimming took 2 bases from V and 10 from J; bases not matched to a gene: 2. Germline V gene sequence: CDR1 SGDLS, CDR2 YYNGEE. The CDR3 protein is CASSVTGASPLHF. In DNA, the CDR3 is TGTGCCAGCAGCGTGACAGGGGCCTCACCCCTCCACTTT.

The J gene is TRBJ2-7, the V gene TRBV19; 8 positions agree with TRBD1. CDR1 and CDR2 from the germline V gene are LNHDA and SQIVND (reference sequence). Trimming cost V 10 bases and J 3 bases; bases outside gene matches: 8. The CDR3 is made up of 13 amino acids. DNA for the CDR3: TGTGCCACCCAGGGACAGGACTACTACGAGCAGTACTTC. Translated: CATQGQDYYEQYF.

V is TRBV6-5 and J is TRBJ1-2; possible D gene TRBD1, 5 bases. The V and J ends lost 10 bases and 2 bases respectively, with 8 bases between them. The length of the CDR3 is 11 residues. Germline V gene lookup returns CDR1 MNHEY and CDR2 SVGAGI. The CDR3 reads CATAGNYGYTF. The CDR3 DNA sequence: TGTGCCACTGCAGGGAACTATGGCTACACCTTC.

The chain couples TRBV25-1 to TRBJ1-6; D may be TRBD1 (5 bases). Germline V CDR1 and CDR2: MGHDK, SYGVNS. The V end lost 5 bases, the J end lost 8 bases, and 19 bases lay between the germline ends. CDR3 length equals 16 residues. The DNA for the CDR3 is TGTGCCAGCAGTCCCCTCGGACAAATTCGAGATTCACCCCTCCACTTT. It yields the protein CASSPLGQIRDSPLHF.

This rearrangement joins TRBV29-1 to TRBJ1-2, with 12 bases fitting TRBD1. Germline loops: CDR1 SQVTM, CDR2 ANQGSEA. J was trimmed by 3 bases and V by 4 bases; bases with no gene match: 9. The CDR3 extends over 16 amino acids. CDR3 sequence: CSVVGTGGDAYYGYTF. CDR3 nucleotides: TGCAGCGTTGTAGGGACAGGGGGCGACGCCTACTATGGCTACACCTTC.

The rearrangement links TRBV25-1 to TRBJ1-1; 8 positions agree with TRBD1. The CDR3 has 13 residues. Losses at the gene ends were 2 bases for V and 5 bases for J; bases not matched to a gene: 1. Looked up from germline, CDR1 is MGHDK and CDR2 is SYGVNS. CDR3 residues: CASSETGGTEAFF. CDR3 in DNA: TGTGCCAGCAGTGAAACAGGGGGGACTGAAGCTTTCTTT.

The chain recombines TRBV21-1 with TRBJ2-2; the table gives TRBD1 as D, unverified against the DNA. TRBV21-1 is designated a pseudogene. The CDR3 consists of 16 residues. The chain's CDR3 is CASSNLQTVNTGELFF. The CDR3 DNA sequence: TGTGCCAGCAGCAATCTTCAAACAGTGAACACCGGGGAGCTGTTTTTT.